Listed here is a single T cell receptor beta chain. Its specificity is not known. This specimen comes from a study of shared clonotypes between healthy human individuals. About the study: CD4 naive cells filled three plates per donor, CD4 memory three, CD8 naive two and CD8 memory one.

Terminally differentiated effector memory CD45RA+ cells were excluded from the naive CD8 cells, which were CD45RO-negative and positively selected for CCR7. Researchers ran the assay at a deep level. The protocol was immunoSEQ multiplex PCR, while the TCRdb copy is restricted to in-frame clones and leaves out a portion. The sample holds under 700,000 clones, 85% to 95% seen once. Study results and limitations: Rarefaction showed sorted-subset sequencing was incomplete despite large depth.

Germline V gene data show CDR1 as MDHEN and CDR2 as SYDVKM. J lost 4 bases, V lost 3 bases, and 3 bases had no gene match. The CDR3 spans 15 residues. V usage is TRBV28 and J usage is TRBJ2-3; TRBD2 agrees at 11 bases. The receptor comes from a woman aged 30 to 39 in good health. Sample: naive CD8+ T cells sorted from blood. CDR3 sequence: CASSFLAGGPDTQYF. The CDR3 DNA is TGTGCCAGCAGTTTTCTAGCGGGAGGCCCAGATACGCAGTATTTT.